Sequencing of this T cell receptor beta chain was carried out in a study of persistence of HIV-infected CD4 T cells. Concerning this clone itself: As yet, its antigen is unknown.

This CDR3 is built from 12 residues. Trimming took 6 bases from V and 4 from J, leaving 7 bases between them. Germline lookup yields CDR1 SNHLY and CDR2 FYNNEI. Study-level results: Compared with CD3/CD28-stimulated cells, CMV- and Gag-responding cells showed lower TCRbeta richness. Degenerate expanded CDR3beta sequences were enriched among CMV- and Gag-responding cells.

Anti-CD3/anti-CD28 beads served as a nonspecific positive control stimulus. CD4+ T cells upregulating both CD40 ligand and CD69 were sorted as responding cells. CD8+ T cells were removed from PBMCs prior to stimulation. This was the immunoSEQ version 4 assay in survey mode. Produced via immunoSEQ multiplex PCR; TCRdb's table is partial and in-frame only. The data show about 43,000 clones, 80% to 90% seen once. The TCR sequence derives from an adult man with HIV who was CMV-seropositive. Sequences were derived from CD4+ T cells sorted from PBMCs after roughly 18-hour stimulation, sampled from a patient who received antiretroviral therapy. This chain connects TRBV2 to TRBJ2-1; D is ambiguous. CDR3 nucleotides: TGTGCCAGCAGGCCTGAATACAATGAGCAGTTCTTC. Translated: CASRPEYNEQFF.